Listed below are T cell receptor beta chains from one sample, sequenced in a study of cytomegalovirus exposure and HLA in healthy donors. Profiling relied on immunoSEQ multiplex PCR, and the TCRdb table lists in-frame clones only, not all of them. The table lists roughly 350,000 clones, 80% to 90% of them singletons. Sequencing was performed on PBMCs. The receptors come from a woman under 30 in good health and CMV-seronegative. The conserved cysteine and the conserved F or W are not part of the CDR3 here. D genes are given only for firm matches.

-,TRBJ1-4,TRBV28,ASRPSGGKLF
-,TRBJ1-1,TRBV7-2,ASSLEGRQAF
TRBD1,TRBJ2-1,TRBV4-2,ASSQEGDRYNEQF
TRBD1,TRBJ2-7,TRBV11-2,ASSLGQGSSYEQY
TRBD1,TRBJ2-7,TRBV27,ASSLGQGDYEQY
TRBD2,TRBJ2-5,TRBV7-2,ASSRLAGRETQY
TRBD2,TRBJ2-5,TRBV4-3,ASSQELNGRTGETQY
TRBD1,TRBJ2-1,TRBV2,ASVGGTGATNEQF
TRBD1,TRBJ1-1,TRBV4-1,ASSHPGQGVTEAF
-,TRBJ1-5,TRBV2,ASSSDIYNQPQH
TRBD2,TRBJ2-2,TRBV19,ASSRGGFTGELF
-,TRBJ1-5,TRBV19,ASSLDPPQGSPNQPQH
-,TRBJ1-2,TRBV18,ASSPPFGGTYT
-,TRBJ2-2,TRBV9,ASSAGELNTGELF
-,TRBJ2-7,TRBV4-1,ASSQDFSAETPYEQY
TRBD2,TRBJ2-1,TRBV4-3,ASSQGRLAGLYNEQF
TRBD2,TRBJ2-5,TRBV7-2,ASSWGLAEGETQY
-,TRBJ1-1,TRBV5-6,ASSFTGGSEAF
TRBD2,TRBJ2-1,TRBV5-6,ASMREGYEQF
TRBD1,TRBJ1-2,TRBV7-2,ASSLGQGAAVGYT
-,TRBJ2-3,TRBV4-2,ASKTGDTQY
TRBD1,TRBJ1-2,TRBV4-2,ASSQDYWDRDGYT
-,TRBJ2-2,TRBV19,ASSPGRGTGELF
-,TRBJ2-5,TRBV2,ASSVEYQETQY
-,TRBJ1-1,TRBV19,ASSIEEGAEAF
-,TRBJ2-7,TRBV5-1,ASSLETYDSANYEQY
TRBD1,TRBJ1-3,TRBV18,ASSLAPGTVGNTIY
-,TRBJ1-2,TRBV28,ASSLLSGASYGYT
-,TRBJ1-4,TRBV7-2,ASTWGGGGREKLF
TRBD1,TRBJ1-1,TRBV27,ASKNQGADTEAF
-,TRBJ2-7,TRBV28,ASSPSRGYYEQY
-,TRBJ2-1,TRBV11-3,ASSLTSLGEQF
TRBD2,TRBJ2-2,TRBV2,ASKPGLAGFGGELF
TRBD1,TRBJ1-4,TRBV2,ARGQGPNEKLF
TRBD1,TRBJ2-6,TRBV7-6,ASSQGAQAGANVLT
TRBD2,TRBJ2-7,TRBV6-1,ASSGTSGEQY
-,TRBJ2-7,TRBV18,ASSPGWTTALEQY
TRBD1,TRBJ1-2,TRBV5-6,ASRRLAGQVNYGYT
-,TRBJ1-2,TRBV9,ASSFRDNNYGYT
-,TRBJ1-3,TRBV2,ASSLQGSGNTIY
TRBD1,TRBJ2-7,TRBV28,ASNKGAEQY
TRBD1,TRBJ1-2,TRBV2,ASRTGAGNYGYT
-,TRBJ2-7,TRBV6-5,ASSSPYSGQGGEQY
-,TRBJ2-2,TRBV1,TSSPGLAPKEGGTGELF
TRBD2,TRBJ2-1,TRBV29-1,SVGGYGDEQF
TRBD2,TRBJ2-7,TRBV9,ASSGLGTSGRNYEQY
TRBD1,TRBJ2-2,TRBV18,ASSPGQGRTGELF
-,TRBJ2-3,TRBV9,ASTSTFTDTQY
TRBD1,TRBJ2-3,TRBV19,ASSPRTRTGDTQY
TRBD1,TRBJ1-4,TRBV2,ASSQRRQGEKLF
TRBD1,TRBJ2-7,TRBV5-1,ASKLNRQGLNHEQY
TRBD2,TRBJ2-3,TRBV6-4,ASSALAGGPDTQY
TRBD1,TRBJ1-2,TRBV4-3,ASSLQQSTGVYGYT
-,TRBJ2-7,TRBV5-6,ASSLAGTPYEQY
-,TRBJ1-4,TRBV5-4,ASSLVPTPSTTNEKLF